The 20 T cell receptor beta chains in this list originate from one sample, sequenced in a study of spatial heterogeneity in lung cancer. Study results and caveats: Tumors with more nonsynonymous mutations had more expanded intratumoral alpha and beta TCRs.

Time point given: sample taken at primary tumor resection. From the 5' RACE reads, TCRdb called clonotypes with MiXCR, one entry per CDR3 protein. The sample holds 15,000 or so distinct CDR3 sequences, 4.7% seen once. The antigens for these receptors are not known. The sample was lung tumor tissue, taken at surgery. These receptors were taken from a female donor with early-stage non-small cell lung cancer.

This clonotype was counted many times. With the library built for alpha chains, this beta chain is off target and its frequency is not meaningful. This chain joins TRBV7-2 and TRBJ2-1; 10 bases are shared with TRBD2. The CDR3 has 21 residues. The V gene end was trimmed by 5 bases and the J gene end by 4 bases; junction bases not matched to a gene: 23. Germline-derived CDR1 and CDR2 are SGHTA and FQGNSA. The CDR3 sequence is CASSPRTPVAGGRSNYNEQFF. The CDR3, as DNA: TGTGCCAGCAGCCCGCGCACCCCGGTAGCGGGGGGCCGAAGTAATTACAATGAGCAGTTCTTC.

In regard to this clonotype: This beta chain is a stray read from a library made for alpha chains; its abundance is not meaningful. The chain carries TRBV7-2 and TRBJ2-5, with D perhaps TRBD1 or TRBD2 (5 bases each). The length of the CDR3 is 14 residues. Germline CDR1 is SGHTA and CDR2 is FQGNSA. Trimming stripped 0 bases from V and 4 bases from J, with 9 bases between. The CDR3 DNA follows: TGTGCCAGCAGCTTAGCGGCAGGGAGAGAGACCCAGTACTTC. Translating gives CASSLAAGRETQYF.

This clonotype was detected ten times or more. The library was prepared for alpha chains; this beta chain is a stray read, so its frequency means little. Written as DNA, the CDR3 is TGCGCCAGCAGCCAAGATCCGGGGAACACAGATACGCAGTATTTT. This gives the protein CASSQDPGNTDTQYF. The chain combines TRBV4-3 with TRBJ2-3; a weak D match, TRBD2 (5 bases). The germline gives CDR1 LGHNA, CDR2 YSLEER. Trimming took 0 bases from V and 2 from J, leaving 9 bases between them. CDR3 size: 15 residues.

This clonotype was detected many times. The library was designed around alpha chains, so this beta chain is a stray read whose abundance carries little weight. This chain joins TRBV11-3 and TRBJ2-7, with TRBD1 matching over 12 bases. With V trimmed by 1 base and J by 0 bases, 7 bases remained unmatched. CDR1 is SGHNT, CDR2 YENEEA, per germline. CDR3 length: 18 residues. Here the CDR3 reads CASSLGGDRGPNSYEQYF. The CDR3 DNA sequence: TGTGCCAGCAGCTTAGGAGGGGACAGGGGGCCTAACTCCTACGAGCAGTACTTC.

This clonotype was counted many times. Since the library was made to target alpha chains, this beta chain is a stray read and its abundance is not meaningful. The rearrangement uses TRBV7-3 and TRBJ2-7; D might be TRBD1 (6 bases). V shed 5 bases and J shed 4 bases, with 15 bases lying between them. The V gene's germline CDR1 is SGHTA and CDR2 FQGTGA. This CDR3 contains 14 residues. CDR3 region: CASSKQGDSYEQYF. The DNA of the CDR3 is TGTGCCAGCAGCAAACAGGGTGACTCTTACGAGCAGTACTTC.

Regarding this clonotype: This beta chain is a stray sequence in a library constructed for alpha chains; its clone size is not meaningful. This chain's CDR3 is CASSSQARTRASGANVLTF. The CDR3 bases are TGCGCCAGCAGCTCGCAGGCTCGGACAAGGGCCTCTGGGGCCAACGTCCTGACTTTC. This chain uses TRBV5-1 with TRBJ2-6, with D possibly matching TRBD1 (5 bases). There are 19 residues in the CDR3. V was pared by 3 bases and J by 0 bases, with 19 bases between. Germline CDR1 is SGHRS and CDR2 is YFSETQ.

About this clonotype: The germline gene is not matched at one end of the junction; a read error may be the cause. The size of this beta chain means little, since it is a stray read in a library made for alpha chains. The chain links TRBV4-1 to TRBJ2-1; 9 bases map to TRBD1. Germline CDR1 is MGHRA and CDR2 is YSYEKL. The length of the CDR3 is 16 residues. CDR3: CASSSRQGGVYDEQFF. The CDR3, as DNA: TGCGCCAGCAGCTCCCGACAGGGGGGAGTCTACGATGAGCAGTTCTTC.

This clonotype was detected ten times or more. A library prepared for alpha chains yielded this beta chain as an off-target read; its size is of little meaning. This sequence joins TRBV29-1 and TRBJ2-3, with D unresolved. The CDR3 is made up of 13 amino acids. Trimming took off 6 bases at V and 0 bases at J, with 10 bases between the two ends. Germline values: CDR1 SQVTM, CDR2 ANQGSEA. The CDR3: CSVTKRSTDTQYF. The CDR3 DNA is TGCAGCGTAACCAAGAGAAGCACAGATACGCAGTATTTT.

This clonotype occurred a few times. This beta chain is a stray read from a library made for alpha chains; its abundance is not meaningful. The chain employs TRBV6-6 and TRBJ2-3; possible D gene TRBD2, 7 bases. V lost 2 bases and J 4 bases, leaving 10 bases between the germline ends. The CDR3 runs to 14 residues. Germline V gene data show CDR1 as MNHNY and CDR2 as SVGAGI (reference sequence). The CDR3 region has the DNA TGTGCCAGCAGTTACCGGGGGGCTCCAGATACGCAGTATTTT. Translated: CASSYRGAPDTQYF.

This clonotype was picked up a small number of times. Since the library was made to target alpha chains, this beta chain is a stray read and its abundance is not meaningful. The V call is TRBV13, the J call TRBJ1-4, with 8 bases aligning to TRBD1. Trimming removed 5 bases from V and 6 bases from J; junction bases left unmatched: 8. Germline values: CDR1 PRHDT, CDR2 FYEKMQ (reference sequence). The length of the CDR3 is 15 residues. CDR3 sequence (DNA): TGTGCCAGCAGCGCCAGGACAGGGAAAGATGAAAAACTGTTTTTT. This encodes CASSARTGKDEKLFF. The full variable domain, its missing parts supplied by reference TRBV13 and TRBJ1-4, is AAGVIQSPRHLIKEKRETATLKCYPIPRHDTVYWYQQGPGQDPQFLISFYEKMQSDKGSIPDRFSAQQFSDYHSELNMSSLELGDSALYFCASSARTGKDEKLFFGSGTQLSVL.

This clonotype has ten or more counts. For a library built for alpha chains, this beta chain is a stray read; little rests on its size. The chain joins TRBV24-1 to TRBJ2-5, with a possible D match to TRBD2 (5 bases). V gave up 3 bases and J gave up 5 bases, with 18 bases separating them. CDR1 is KGHDR, CDR2 SFDVKD, per germline. CDR3 length: 16 amino acids. The CDR3 DNA is TGTGCCACCAGTGATCACGCGGGTGCTGTCTTGGAGACCCAGTACTTC. Amino acid sequence: CATSDHAGAVLETQYF.

By share of the sample, this clonotype is medium-sized. This beta chain is a stray sequence in a library constructed for alpha chains; its clone size is not meaningful. The chain combines TRBV18 with TRBJ2-2; D is possibly TRBD2 (5 bases). Germline assignment: CDR1 KGHSH and CDR2 LQKENI. V was pared by 4 bases and J by 6 bases, with 6 bases between. This CDR3 has 12 amino acids. The CDR3 reads CASSQRAGELFF. The CDR3 bases are TGTGCCAGCTCACAGAGGGCCGGGGAGCTGTTTTTT.

This clonotype was found many times. Found in a library prepared for alpha chains, this beta chain is an off-target read, and its abundance has little meaning. The gene calls are TRBV6-1 and TRBJ1-5, with 7 bases lining up with TRBD1. The germline V gene has CDR1 MNHNS and CDR2 SASEGT. V lost 7 bases and J lost 13; bases outside the gene matches: 10. The length of the CDR3 is 12 residues. CDR3 DNA: TGTGCCAGCATTGACAGGGTAAGGAAACAGCATTTT. Amino acids: CASIDRVRKQHF.

Within the sample, this clonotype is medium-sized (0.01 to 0.1%). Since the library was made to target alpha chains, this beta chain is a stray read and its abundance is not meaningful. This chain uses TRBV10-3 with TRBJ1-6; D unclear. Trimming took off 6 bases at V and 14 bases at J, with 14 bases between the two ends. The CDR3 loop spans 12 amino acids. The V gene's germline CDR1 is ENHRY and CDR2 SYGVKD. The chain's CDR3 is CAISLDGRALHF. As DNA, the CDR3 is TGTGCCATCAGCTTGGACGGAAGGGCCCTCCACTTT.

This clonotype showed up many times. Being off target in a library aimed at alpha chains, this beta chain has a size of little meaning. V is TRBV5-1 and J is TRBJ2-5, with TRBD2 identical over 14 bases. The V gene end was trimmed by 1 base and the J gene end by 1 base; junction bases not matched to a gene: 9. This CDR3 contains 19 residues. From germline, CDR1 is SGHRS and CDR2 YFSETQ. The CDR3, as DNA: TGCGCCAGCAGCTTGATGGCTGGACTAGCGGGGGGCCCCCAAGAGACCCAGTACTTC. Translation: CASSLMAGLAGGPQETQYF. Supplemented by reference TRBV5-1 and TRBJ2-5, the full variable domain reads KAGVTQTPRYLIKTRGQQVTLSCSPISGHRSVSWYQQTPGQGLQFLFEYFSETQRNKGNFPGRFSGRQFSNSRSEMNVSTLELGDSALYLCASSLMAGLAGGPQETQYFGPGTRLLVL.

This clonotype was seen at least ten times. This beta chain represents an off-target read in a library built for alpha chains; its size is of limited meaning. J is TRBJ2-5 and V is TRBV18; a possible D gene is TRBD1 (6 bases). CDR1 is KGHSH, CDR2 LQKENI, per germline. This CDR3 is 14 amino acids long. V dropped 3 bases and J dropped 5 bases, with 13 bases sitting between them. The CDR3 here is CASSPTGHVETQYF. The CDR3 bases are TGTGCCAGCTCACCCACAGGGCACGTGGAGACCCAGTACTTC.

This clonotype was seen ten or more times. This beta chain represents an off-target read in a library built for alpha chains; its size is of limited meaning. V usage is TRBV7-6 and J usage is TRBJ2-6, with D hard to call. The V end lost 3 bases, the J end lost 2 bases, and 8 bases lay between the germline ends. CDR1 is SGHVS and CDR2 is FNYEAQ in the germline V gene. CDR3 length equals 15 residues. CDR3 residues: CASSFSGPGANVLTF. As DNA, the CDR3 is TGTGCCAGCAGCTTCTCCGGACCTGGGGCCAACGTCCTGACTTTC. The whole variable domain, remainder taken from reference TRBV7-6 and TRBJ2-6, is GAGVSQSPRYKVTKRGQDVALRCDPISGHVSLYWYRQALGQGPEFLTYFNYEAQQDKSGLPNDRFSAERPEGSISTLTIQRTEQRDSAMYRCASSFSGPGANVLTFGAGSRLTVL.

This clonotype was seen ten or more times. A library prepared for alpha chains yielded this beta chain as an off-target read; its size is of little meaning. The chain couples TRBV2 to TRBJ2-7; D call uncertain. Trimming removed 2 bases at V and 6 bases at J, with 11 bases between. The length of the CDR3 is 13 residues. CDR1 and CDR2 (germline): SNHLY, FYNNEI. CDR3 nucleotide sequence: TGTGCCAGCAGTGAATATCTAGGCTTCGAGCAGTACTTC. Translated, it gives CASSEYLGFEQYF.

This clonotype was seen repeatedly, ten times or more. This beta chain is an off-target read within a library intended for alpha chains, so its frequency means little. The chain employs TRBV13 and TRBJ2-4; weak D call: TRBD1 (5 bases). From germline, CDR1 is PRHDT and CDR2 FYEKMQ (reference sequence). This CDR3 region has 18 residues. Trimming stripped 0 bases from V and 0 bases from J, with 15 bases between. CDR3 region: CASSLGLTGGLAKNIQYF. In DNA, the CDR3 is TGTGCCAGCAGCTTAGGCCTAACAGGCGGATTAGCCAAAAACATTCAGTACTTC.

Details on this clonotype: The size of this beta chain means little, since it is a stray read in a library made for alpha chains. The genes are TRBV18 and TRBJ1-4; D ambiguous. V shed 5 bases and J shed 7 bases, with 14 bases lying between them. The CDR3 loop spans 14 amino acids. Germline V gene sequence: CDR1 KGHSH, CDR2 LQKENI. The CDR3 DNA follows: TGTGCCAGCTCAAGGCCGTCGGAAGGTGAAAAACTGTTTTTT. Translation: CASSRPSEGEKLFF.